Here is one T cell receptor (beta chain) with its context. V lost 1 base to trimming and J lost 11 bases, with 18 bases between them. CDR3 size: 15 residues. Germline CDR1 SGHRS, CDR2 YFSETQ. The DNA input per sorted-subset replicate PCR was 150 to 200 ng, corresponding to some 30,000 T cell genomes. Profiling relied on immunoSEQ multiplex PCR, and the TCRdb table lists in-frame clones only, not all of them. Of approximately 740,000 clones detected, approximately 79% appear once; the ten largest clones hold more than 1.5%. The data were obtained in a study of shared clonotypes between healthy human individuals.

V gene TRBV5-1 combines with J gene TRBJ1-4, with a possible D match to TRBD1 (6 bases). Sequences were obtained from memory CD4+ T cells sorted from blood. Stated subset: CD45RA-negative fraction. The TCR was taken from a woman in her twenties or thirties in good health. The CDR3 DNA reads TGCGCCAGCAGCTTGATTGCGACAGGCCTACGCAAACTGTTTTTT. It translates to CASSLIATGLRKLFF.